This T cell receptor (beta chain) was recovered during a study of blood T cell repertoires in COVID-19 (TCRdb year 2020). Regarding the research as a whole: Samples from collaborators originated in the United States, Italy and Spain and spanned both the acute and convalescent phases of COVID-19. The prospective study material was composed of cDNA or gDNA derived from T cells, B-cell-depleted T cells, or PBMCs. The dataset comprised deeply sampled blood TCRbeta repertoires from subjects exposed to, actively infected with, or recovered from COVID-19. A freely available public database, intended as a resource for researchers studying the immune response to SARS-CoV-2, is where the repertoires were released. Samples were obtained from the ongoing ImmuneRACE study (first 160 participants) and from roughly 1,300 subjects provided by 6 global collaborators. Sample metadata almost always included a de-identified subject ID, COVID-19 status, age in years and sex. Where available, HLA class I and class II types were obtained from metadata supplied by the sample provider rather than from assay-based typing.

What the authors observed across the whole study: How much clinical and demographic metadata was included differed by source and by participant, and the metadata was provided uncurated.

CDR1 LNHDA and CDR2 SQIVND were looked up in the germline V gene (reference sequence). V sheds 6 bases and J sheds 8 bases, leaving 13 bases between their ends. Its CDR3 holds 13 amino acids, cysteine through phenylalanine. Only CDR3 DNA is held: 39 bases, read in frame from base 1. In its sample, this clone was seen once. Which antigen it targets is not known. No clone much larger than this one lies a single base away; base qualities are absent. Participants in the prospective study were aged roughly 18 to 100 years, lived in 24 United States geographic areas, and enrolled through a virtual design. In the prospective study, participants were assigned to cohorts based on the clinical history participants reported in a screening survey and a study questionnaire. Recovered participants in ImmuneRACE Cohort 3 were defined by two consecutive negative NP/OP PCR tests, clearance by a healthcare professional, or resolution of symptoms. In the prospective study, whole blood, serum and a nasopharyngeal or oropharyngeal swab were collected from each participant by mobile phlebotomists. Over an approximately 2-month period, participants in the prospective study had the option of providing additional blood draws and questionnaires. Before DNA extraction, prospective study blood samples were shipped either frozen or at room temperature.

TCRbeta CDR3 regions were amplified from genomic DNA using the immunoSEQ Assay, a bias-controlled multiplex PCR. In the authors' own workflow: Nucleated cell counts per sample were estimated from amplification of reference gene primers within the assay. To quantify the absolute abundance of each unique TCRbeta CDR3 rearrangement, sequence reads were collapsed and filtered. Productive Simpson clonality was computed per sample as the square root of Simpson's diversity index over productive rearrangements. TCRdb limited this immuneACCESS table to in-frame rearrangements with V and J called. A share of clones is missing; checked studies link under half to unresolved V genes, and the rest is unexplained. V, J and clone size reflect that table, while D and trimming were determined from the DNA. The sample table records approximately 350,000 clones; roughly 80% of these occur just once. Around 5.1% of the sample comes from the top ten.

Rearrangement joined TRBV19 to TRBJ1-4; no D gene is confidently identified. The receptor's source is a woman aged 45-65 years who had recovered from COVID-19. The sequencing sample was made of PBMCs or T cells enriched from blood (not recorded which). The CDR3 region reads CASSGQRGEKLFF. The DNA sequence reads TGTGCCAGTAGCGGTCAACGCGGCGAAAAACTGTTTTTT. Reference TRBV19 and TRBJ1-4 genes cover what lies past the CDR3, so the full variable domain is DGGITQSPKYLFRKEGQNVTLSCEQNLNHDAMYWYRQDPGQGLRLIYYSQIVNDFQKGDIAEGYSVSREKKESFPLTVTSAQKNPTAFYLCASSGQRGEKLFFGSGTQLSVL.